This T cell receptor beta chain is drawn from a study of T cell repertoires in aging, cancer and after chemotherapy. About the study: Six age groups, ranging from 30 or younger to 70 or older, included the donors. Patients with glioblastoma brain tumors were sampled before and after temozolomide-based therapy. Roughly 10 million TCR reads made up the full dataset. Study results and limitations: Rebound thymic output was suggested by rising median generation probability during chemotherapy in each cancer cohort.

As to this clonotype: Antigen specificity is unknown.

TCR beta rearrangements were amplified from peripheral blood genomic DNA. The junction had 8 bases not matched to a gene; V was cut back by 6 bases and J by 9 bases. This CDR3 is built from 14 residues. Germline CDR1 reads KGHDR; CDR2 reads SFDVKD. Multiplex touch-down PCR with TRB-A/B primers amplified rearranged V-D-J TRB sequences. TCRdb independently ran MiXCR on the multiplex PCR reads; one entry per CDR3 protein. The data contain 3,700 or so distinct CDR3 sequences, approximately 30% of them singletons. The sample taken for sequencing was blood. The chain recombines TRBV24-1 with TRBJ2-3, with 10 bases aligning to TRBD2. The source of this sequence is a human donor with a solid tumor. CDR3 loop: CATSNSGGMETQYF. The DNA for the CDR3 is TGTGCCACCAGTAATAGCGGGGGGATGGAGACGCAGTATTTT.